Presented here are 5 T cell receptor beta chains from one specimen sequenced in a study of T cells after yellow fever vaccination. Each CDR3 protein is one row after TCRdb ran MiXCR on the 5' RACE reads. This table holds under 150,000 distinct CDR3 sequences, over 7% found once. The specimen comprised CD4+ T cells sorted from PBMCs, sampled 5 days after the yellow fever booster vaccination. These receptors all come from a man aged 25 to 40 who received the YFV17D yellow fever vaccine.

Note on this clonotype: This may be a read error: a much more frequent sequence differs by one nucleotide. The gene calls are TRBV28 and TRBJ2-2; 10 bases agree with TRBD2. The CDR3 loop spans 14 amino acids. Germline assignment: CDR1 MDHEN and CDR2 SYDVKM. The CDR3 nucleotides are TGTGCCAGCAGCACTAGCGGGGTCCGAGGGGGGCTGTTTTTT. It translates to CASSTSGVRGGLFF.

This clonotype was found many times. CDR3 loop: CASSPMTNQPQHF. The CDR3 bases are TGTGCCAGCAGCCCCATGACAAATCAGCCCCAGCATTTT. This chain links TRBV3-1 with TRBJ1-5; D not resolved. This CDR3 has 13 residues. V was trimmed by 4 bases and J by 4 bases, leaving 8 bases between them. Germline V gives CDR1 LGHDT, CDR2 YNNKEL (reference sequence).

This clonotype was counted many times. The chain combines TRBV7-2 with TRBJ2-7; possibly TRBD1 or TRBD2 for D (6 bases each). The CDR3 is 14 residues long. CDR1 and CDR2 from the germline V gene are SGHTA and FQGNSA. Trimming shortened V by 1 base and J by 3 bases, and 10 bases separated the two germline ends. In DNA form, the CDR3 reads TGTGCCAGCAGCTTAGGGGGGGCCGACTACGAGCAGTACTTC. Encoded protein: CASSLGGADYEQYF. Drawing the rest from reference TRBV7-2 and TRBJ2-7, the complete variable domain is GAGVSQSPSNKVTEKGKDVELRCDPISGHTALYWYRQSLGQGLEFLIYFQGNSAPDKSGLPSDRFSAERTGGSVSTLTIQRTQQEDSAVYLCASSLGGADYEQYFGPGTRLTVT.

The J gene is TRBJ1-1, the V gene TRBV6-1, with D maybe TRBD1 (5 bases). This CDR3 comprises 15 residues. Germline V gene lookup returns CDR1 MNHNS and CDR2 SASEGT. The V end lost 7 bases, the J end lost 0 bases, and 15 bases lay between the germline ends. CDR3 protein: CASKGRVNLNTEAFF. The CDR3 bases are TGTGCCAGCAAGGGCAGGGTCAACCTGAACACTGAAGCTTTCTTT.

In this sample, this clonotype turned up many times. The V gene is TRBV7-2, the J gene TRBJ1-5; possible D gene TRBD1, 6 bases. Per germline, CDR1 SGHTA and CDR2 FQGNSA. This CDR3 is 15 amino acids long. The V end lost 5 bases, the J end lost 6 bases, and 17 bases lay between the germline ends. The CDR3 loop is CASSPGGGVGQPQHF. The CDR3 nucleotides read TGTGCCAGCAGCCCCGGGGGGGGCGTTGGTCAGCCCCAGCATTTT.